A selection of T cell receptor beta chains follows, all from one sample in a study of yellow fever vaccine responses in identical twins. TCRdb reprocessed the RT-PCR reads via MiXCR and lists one record per CDR3 protein. Here the sample spans 15,000 to 20,000 distinct CDR3 sequences, approximately 82% being singletons. The specimen comprised T cells from blood (PBMCs), unsorted or a sorted subset (not recorded which), sampled before or after yellow fever vaccination (not recorded which). The source of these receptors is a woman between 18 and 29 years old who received the yellow fever vaccine. Each CDR3 is given with its conserved first and last residue.

>TRBV4-3
CASSLRDSMNTEAFF
>TRBV4-2
CASSPSSWGDEQFF
>TRBV29-1
CSGCEGPLYNEQFF
>TRBV29-1
CSVAGTGQPQHF
>TRBV4-1
CASSQVFQYEQYF
>TRBV27
CASRGRGGNEQFF
>TRBV5-1
CASSFELSSYNSPLHF
>TRBV5-1
CASSLAGFYNEQFF
>TRBV29-1
CSVEGDSYEQYF
>TRBV19
CASSIGLTDTQYF
>TRBV29-1
CSVDAKGNGYTF
>TRBV11-3
CASREAAETQYF
>TRBV5-5
CASSWASSNEQFF
>TRBV20-1
CSALSNIENIQYF
>TRBV12-3/TRBV12-4
CASRPRPGLAGGDTGELFF
>TRBV7-3
CASSSSAGGGTEQYF
>TRBV7-2
CASSSPVGTDTQYF
>TRBV20-1
CSPIAGGFQETQYF
>TRBV11-2
CASSLGGAAQYF
>TRBV20-1
CSASPSGTVWNEQFF
>TRBV6-2/TRBV6-3
CASSYGGLSNNEQFF
>TRBV2
CASSGFNEQFF
>TRBV29-1
CSSKTGTHEQYF
>TRBV15
CATRTGVSSGANVLTF
>TRBV29-1
CSVDSGFDYEQYF
>TRBV18
CASSPPLLELDEQFF
>TRBV5-1
CASSLAPFDEQYF
>TRBV7-1
CASSSVGTASYNEQFF
>TRBV27
CASSNGGFSSYEQYF
>TRBV29-1
CSVPSRCGGETQYF
>TRBV29-1
CSVQAVNGYTF
>TRBV18
CASSPPVASSVGQFF
>TRBV18
CASSPLSENIQYF
>TRBV29-1
CSVVGRSYEQYF
>TRBV29-1
CSAGTGIEKTQYF
>TRBV4-3
CASSHYRGGTGELFF
>TRBV29-1
CSVVGVDTQYF
>TRBV14
CASSTASGANTGELFF
>TRBV15
CATSRVAGVQDTQYF
>TRBV7-3
CASSLTGHNEQFF
>TRBV18
CASSPRFGRPQETQYF
>TRBV6-1
CASVRARQDHGYTF
>TRBV20-1
CSPVGQMNTEAFF
>TRBV18
CASSPIRGNAGELFF
>TRBV27
CASRLTVGSHEQFF
>TRBV7-9
CASSPVGYPGELFF